Shown below are 19 T cell receptor beta chains from a single sample sequenced in a study of T cells in Graves' hyperthyroidism and ophthalmopathy. There were TCR beta CDR3 regions amplified from RNA transcripts. HTBI primers drove first-round RT-PCR of the TCR CDR3. Each CDR3 protein gets one entry after TCRdb re-called the multiplex PCR reads with MiXCR. The repertoire holds hundreds of thousands of distinct CDR3 sequences, with over 15% as singletons. Sequencing used blood. The receptors were sampled from a woman aged 45-59 years with Graves' hyperthyroidism that later progressed to Graves' ophthalmopathy.

The V and J genes are TRBV19 and TRBJ2-2, with D unresolved. CDR3 length: 14 amino acids. Per germline, CDR1 LNHDA and CDR2 SQIVND (reference sequence). The ends were cut back, 4 bases at V and 8 bases at J, with 14 bases in the middle. CDR3 coding DNA: TGTGCCAGTAGTAACCGAGCCAATCCGGGGGAGCTGTTTTTT. This gives the protein CASSNRANPGELFF.

This clonotype has more than one count but fewer than ten. This sequence joins TRBV3-1 and TRBJ2-3, with TRBD2 matching over 8 bases. Germline V gives CDR1 LGHDT, CDR2 YNNKEL (reference sequence). The trim removed 4 bases at V and 7 bases at J, leaving 10 bases unmatched. This CDR3 has 15 amino acids. CDR3 bases: TGTGCCAGCAGCCCGCTGTCGGGGGGGTTTAATACGCAGTATTTT. This codes for CASSPLSGGFNTQYF.

The sample holds many counts of this clonotype. The chain couples TRBV3-1 to TRBJ2-3; the match to TRBD2 covers 13 bases. V dropped 5 bases and J dropped 0; count of bases not matched to a gene: 5. Germline V lookup: CDR1 LGHDT, CDR2 YNNKEL (reference sequence). The CDR3 consists of 17 residues. The CDR3 nucleotides are TGTGCCAGCAGCAAGGGACTAGCGGGGCCAAGCACAGATACGCAGTATTTT. Protein product: CASSKGLAGPSTDTQYF.

V gene TRBV18 combines with J gene TRBJ2-3; D not certain. Germline CDR1 and CDR2: KGHSH and LQKENI. The V and J ends lost 3 bases and 1 base respectively, with 8 bases between them. The CDR3 sequence is 14 residues long. CDR3 region: CASSPLVGTDTQYF. CDR3 bases: TGTGCCAGCTCACCCCTCGTCGGCACAGATACGCAGTATTTT.

This chain uses TRBV20-1 with TRBJ1-1; D uncertain. V was cut by 6 bases and J by 3 bases, with 11 bases left in between. Germline V gene sequence: CDR1 DFQATT, CDR2 SNEGSKA (reference sequence). The CDR3 extends over 12 amino acids. CDR3 sequence reads: CSAPDTYTEAFF. The CDR3, as DNA: TGCAGTGCCCCCGACACCTACACTGAAGCTTTCTTT.

Only a few counts were recorded for this clonotype. The V gene is TRBV12-3 or TRBV12-4, the J gene TRBJ2-2; 9 nucleotides align to TRBD2. This CDR3 is 19 amino acids long. Trimming at V came to 11 bases and at J to 0 bases, leaving 19 bases not matched to a gene. The CDR3 DNA reads TGTGCCGTGTTGTGGTCAGCGGGGGGCCATGGGGCGAACACCGGGGAGCTGTTTTTT. The encoded protein is CAVLWSAGGHGANTGELFF.

The rearrangement joins TRBV12-3 or TRBV12-4 to TRBJ2-7, with 12 positions matching TRBD1. The CDR3 is 16 amino acids. J lost 6 bases, V lost 0 bases, and 6 bases had no gene match. CDR3 in DNA: TGTGCCAGCAGTTTAGCGCGGGGACAGGGGGCTTGCGAGCAGTACTTC. It yields the protein CASSLARGQGACEQYF.

This clonotype showed up many times. The chain has TRBV7-6 and TRBJ2-7, with 9 bases identical to TRBD1. The CDR3 has 16 residues. The V segment lost 5 bases and the J segment 4 bases; nucleotides outside the gene matches: 12. Germline CDR1 is SGHVS and CDR2 is FNYEAQ. CDR3 region: CASSPIHTGQGYEQYF. The CDR3 region has the DNA TGTGCCAGCAGCCCGATTCACACGGGACAGGGTTACGAGCAGTACTTC.

This clonotype has just a few counts. A much larger clone lies a single base off, so this may be a read error. The chain employs TRBV5-1 and TRBJ2-3; the D is unclear. This CDR3 region has 14 residues. From germline, CDR1 is SGHRS and CDR2 YFSETQ. CDR3 sequence: CAGSLVSSTDTQYF. The CDR3 region has the DNA TGCGCCGGCAGCTTGGTTTCCAGCACAGATACGCAGTATTTT.

A few counts support this clonotype. The chain joins TRBV12-3 or TRBV12-4 to TRBJ2-1; 9 bases are shared with TRBD2. This CDR3 region has 15 residues. Germline trimming cut 3 bases from V and 4 bases from J; bases unmatched to any gene: 4. CDR3 nucleotides: TGTGCCAGCAGTTTTACAGCGGGGGGTTACAATGAGCAGTTCTTC. Its translation: CASSFTAGGYNEQFF.

The chain carries TRBV18 and TRBJ1-4, with 12 bases fitting TRBD1. The CDR3 extends over 15 amino acids. Trimming took 3 bases from V and 7 from J; bases not matched to a gene: 3. Per germline, CDR1 KGHSH and CDR2 LQKENI. The CDR3 is CASSPSGQGAEKLFF. The CDR3 nucleotides read TGTGCCAGCTCACCCTCGGGACAGGGGGCTGAAAAACTGTTTTTT.

This clonotype was counted at least ten times. The V call is TRBV11-3, the J call TRBJ2-1; D is unresolved. Between the trimmed V and J ends, which lost 8 bases and 0 bases, there was a span of 14 bases. The germline V gene encodes CDR1 SGHNT and CDR2 YENEEA. The CDR3 totals 15 residues. The CDR3 DNA follows: TGTGCCAGCTCCCTTGGGCACAGCTCCTACAATGAGCAGTTCTTC. This gives the protein CASSLGHSSYNEQFF.

Here the CDR3 reads CASSQGGRGHGYTF. CDR3 DNA sequence: TGTGCCAGCAGCCAGGGGGGTAGGGGGCATGGCTACACCTTC. The rearrangement joins TRBV7-3 to TRBJ1-2, with 7 bases that match TRBD1. CDR1 is SGHTA, CDR2 FQGTGA, per germline. After removal of 5 bases from V and 6 bases from J, the junction contained 9 bases not matched to a gene. The CDR3 sequence is 14 residues long.

V usage is TRBV3-1 and J usage is TRBJ2-7, with 9 bases that match TRBD1. Germline CDR1 is LGHDT and CDR2 is YNNKEL (reference sequence). V gave up 6 bases and J gave up 2 bases; unmatched junction bases: 14. The CDR3 consists of 17 residues. The CDR3 DNA follows: TGTGCCAGCAGTTCCGGGACAGGGAGTAAGCGGGCCTACGAGCAGTACTTC. It yields the protein CASSSGTGSKRAYEQYF.

The table lists this clonotype with a count of one. The chain couples TRBV5-1 to TRBJ1-4; unclear D gene. Germline V CDR1 and CDR2: SGHRS, YFSETQ. This CDR3 has 15 residues. V shed 3 bases and J shed 6 bases, with 15 bases lying between them. CDR3 residues: CASSSDRDLDEKLFF. The CDR3 DNA sequence: TGCGCCAGCAGCTCCGATAGAGATCTTGATGAAAAACTGTTTTTT.

This clonotype turned up a few times. The chain uses TRBV11-2 and TRBJ1-6; D is perhaps TRBD1 (5 bases). Germline CDR1 is SGHAT and CDR2 is FQNNGV. Trimming shortened V by 3 bases and J by 0 bases, and 21 bases separated the two germline ends. The CDR3 runs to 20 residues. The CDR3 region has the DNA TGTGCCAGCAGCTTGACGGGGTCGGGGACCTTGAGCTCCTATAATTCACCCCTCCACTTT. This translates into CASSLTGSGTLSSYNSPLHF.

V and J are TRBV7-9 and TRBJ2-7; D may be TRBD2 (7 bases). CDR1 SEHNR and CDR2 FQNEAQ come from the germline V gene (reference sequence). V was clipped by 5 bases and J by 9 bases, with 23 bases between them. CDR3 length: 15 residues. This CDR3 reads CASSPGRGLEVRQYF. In DNA, the CDR3 is TGTGCCAGCAGCCCGGGGAGGGGGTTGGAAGTGCGGCAGTACTTC.

This clonotype was counted at least ten times. V is TRBV7-9 and J is TRBJ1-1; D is uncertain. CDR3 length: 14 residues. Germline CDR1 SEHNR, CDR2 FQNEAQ (reference sequence). V lost 5 bases and J 0 bases, leaving 10 bases between the germline ends. The CDR3 reads CASSTWSLNTEAFF. The CDR3 nucleotides are TGTGCCAGCAGCACGTGGTCGTTGAACACTGAAGCTTTCTTT.

This clonotype has ten or more counts. The V and J genes are TRBV5-5 and TRBJ2-1; 7 nucleotides match TRBD2. This CDR3 spans 15 amino acids. Germline V lookup: CDR1 SGHKS, CDR2 YYEKEE (reference sequence). The V and J ends lost 0 bases and 8 bases, in that order; junction bases with no gene match: 8. CDR3 nucleotide sequence: TGTGCCAGCAGCTTGGGGTGGGCGGGGGTCTATGAGCAGTTCTTC. Its protein product is CASSLGWAGVYEQFF.